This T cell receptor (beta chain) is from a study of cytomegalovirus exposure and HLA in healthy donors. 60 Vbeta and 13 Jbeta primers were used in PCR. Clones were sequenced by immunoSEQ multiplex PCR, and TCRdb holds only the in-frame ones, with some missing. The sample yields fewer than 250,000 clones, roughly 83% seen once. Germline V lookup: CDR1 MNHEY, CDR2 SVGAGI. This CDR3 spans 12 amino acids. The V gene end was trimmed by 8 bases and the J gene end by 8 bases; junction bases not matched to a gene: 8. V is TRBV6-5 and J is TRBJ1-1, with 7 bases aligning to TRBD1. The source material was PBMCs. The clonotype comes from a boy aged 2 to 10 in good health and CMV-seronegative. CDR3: CASHRGQYEAFF. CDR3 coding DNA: TGTGCCAGCCATAGGGGACAGTACGAAGCTTTCTTT.